A single sample is the source of the 15 T cell receptor beta chains below, sequenced in a study of beta chain features in type 1 diabetes. Expressed TCRB transcripts were sequenced because the isolated RNA had all been reverse transcribed beforehand. TCRdb keeps only in-frame clones here, not all; method: immunoSEQ multiplex PCR. The table records about 150,000 clones, roughly 8.1% of them present only once. The specimen was central memory CD4+ T cells from blood. The receptors here all came from a man aged 18 to 30 in good health.

This clone has more than one count but fewer than ten. V is TRBV7-9 and J is TRBJ2-3; perhaps TRBD1 as D (5 bases). Germline V CDR1 and CDR2: SEHNR, FQNEAQ (reference sequence). The V end was cut by 5 bases, the J end by 3 bases, with 12 bases between. CDR3 length: 14 amino acids. The CDR3 bases are TGTGCCAGCAGCCCACAGACAGAGACAGATACGCAGTATTTT. It yields the protein CASSPQTETDTQYF.

Many counts were recorded for this clone. V gene TRBV5-6 combines with J gene TRBJ2-1; 13 bases map to TRBD2. J gave up 13 bases and V 4 bases, and 8 bases lay outside the gene matches. Germline V CDR1 and CDR2: SGHDT, YYEEEE. This CDR3 is 14 amino acids long. CDR3 DNA sequence: TGTGCCAGCAGCACTCCCGGGACTAGCGGGACCCAGTTCTTC. It encodes CASSTPGTSGTQFF.

The genes are TRBV14 and TRBJ2-2; maybe TRBD1 (6 bases). Between the trimmed V and J ends, which lost 1 base and 4 bases, there was a span of 10 bases. The CDR3 consists of 15 residues. CDR1 is SGHDN, CDR2 FVKESK, per germline. CDR3 in amino acids: CASSQVLQGTGELFF. The CDR3 nucleotides read TGTGCCAGCAGCCAAGTCCTACAGGGCACCGGGGAGCTGTTTTTT.

This clone was detected a few times. The chain links TRBV27 to TRBJ2-1; 8 bases agree with TRBD2. J lost 3 bases, V lost 5 bases, and 6 bases had no gene match. CDR1 is MNHEY, CDR2 SMNVEV, per germline (reference sequence). This CDR3 comprises 15 residues. The CDR3 DNA reads TGTGCCAGCAGTGTTAGCGGGGCCCTCTACAATGAGCAGTTCTTC. Its protein product is CASSVSGALYNEQFF.

This clone was counted ten times or more. Other nucleotide sequences from this sample produce the same CDR3. The chain couples TRBV7-2 to TRBJ2-1; TRBD1 matches at 8 bases. The J segment lost 3 bases and the V segment lost 1 base, leaving 2 bases of the junction unmatched. Germline values: CDR1 SGHTA, CDR2 FQGNSA. The length of the CDR3 is 15 residues. CDR3 sequence (DNA): TGTGCCAGCAGCTTAGAAGGACAGGGCTACAATGAGCAGTTCTTC. Its protein product is CASSLEGQGYNEQFF.

This clone was counted many times. Written as DNA, the CDR3 is TGCGCCAGCAGCCCCCCCGGAGGGGGGGGCTCCTACAATGAGCAGTTCTTC. It yields the protein CASSPPGGGGSYNEQFF. This chain uses TRBV5-1 with TRBJ2-1, with D possibly TRBD2 on 7 matching bases. The ends were cut back, 4 bases at V and 0 bases at J, with 17 bases in the middle. Germline assignment: CDR1 SGHRS and CDR2 YFSETQ. The CDR3 covers 17 residues.

This clone appeared many times. This sequence joins TRBV9 and TRBJ2-5, with 8 positions matching TRBD1. V lost 2 bases to trimming and J lost 4 bases; unmatched junction nucleotides: 7. Per the germline V gene, CDR1 is SGDLS and CDR2 is YYNGEE. The CDR3 has 15 residues. CDR3 DNA: TGTGCCAGCAGCGTTGGTACAGGGGGGCCAGAGACCCAGTACTTC. Translated: CASSVGTGGPETQYF.

Only a few counts were recorded for this clone. The chain employs TRBV15 and TRBJ2-2; the D gene is possibly TRBD1 (5 bases). The V gene lost 5 bases and the J gene lost 0 bases, with 10 bases spanning the gap. Germline assignment: CDR1 LNHNV and CDR2 YYDKDF (reference sequence). The CDR3 is made up of 15 amino acids. CDR3 in DNA: TGTGCCACCAGCGGGGCAGTCGCGAACACCGGGGAGCTGTTTTTT. Protein: CATSGAVANTGELFF.

The gene calls are TRBV14 and TRBJ2-7; 8 bases line up with TRBD1. CDR3 length: 14 amino acids. The V segment lost 1 base and the J segment 2 bases; nucleotides outside the gene matches: 1. Per the germline V gene, CDR1 is SGHDN and CDR2 is FVKESK. In DNA, the CDR3 is TGTGCCAGCAGCCAAGGGACAGGGCCCTACGAGCAGTACTTC. It translates to CASSQGTGPYEQYF.

This clone was seen more than once but under ten times. The chain is built from TRBV7-2 and TRBJ1-1; D is undetermined. The CDR3 length is 13 residues. V lost 4 bases, J lost 3 bases, and 9 bases lay in between. CDR1 SGHTA and CDR2 FQGNSA come from the germline V gene. CDR3 sequence reads: CASSSGFYTEAFF. DNA of the CDR3: TGTGCCAGCAGCTCGGGGTTTTACACTGAAGCTTTCTTT.

This clone appeared a few times. The genes are TRBV30 and TRBJ2-3; 9 nucleotides line up with TRBD1. This CDR3 spans 14 amino acids. After removal of 4 bases from V and 4 bases from J, the junction contained 6 bases not matched to a gene. Germline CDR1 reads GTSNPN; CDR2 reads SVGIG (reference sequence). CDR3 loop: CAWTEGQGSDTQYF. DNA for the CDR3: TGTGCCTGGACAGAGGGACAGGGTTCAGATACGCAGTATTTT.

This clone has only a few counts. The genes are TRBV6-6 and TRBJ2-5; D might be TRBD2 (5 bases). Trimming pared 0 bases from V and 2 bases from J, leaving 10 bases between. The CDR3 sequence is 15 residues long. Germline CDR1 MNHNY, CDR2 SVGAGI (reference sequence). The CDR3 bases are TGTGCCAGCAGTTACTCGAGGGCAACTCAAGAGACCCAGTACTTC. Amino acids: CASSYSRATQETQYF.

The chain combines TRBV28 with TRBJ2-7; 10 nucleotides agree with TRBD2. There are 16 residues in the CDR3. Trimming removed 4 bases from V and 4 bases from J; junction bases left unmatched: 10. Germline loops: CDR1 MDHEN, CDR2 SYDVKM. Here the CDR3 DNA reads TGTGCCAGCAGTTGGACTAGCGGCAGAGCGCGATACGAGCAGTACTTC. Translation gives CASSWTSGRARYEQYF.

The chain carries TRBV7-9 and TRBJ2-4; 9 positions agree with TRBD2. This CDR3 has 16 residues. Germline V CDR1 and CDR2: SEHNR, FQNEAQ (reference sequence). J was trimmed by 7 bases and V by 5 bases; bases with no gene match: 12. The CDR3 region is CASSPRGSGGGNIQYF. The CDR3 DNA follows: TGTGCCAGCAGCCCAAGGGGTAGCGGGGGCGGGAACATTCAGTACTTC.

The table lists this clone with a few counts. The V gene is TRBV7-2, the J gene TRBJ1-1; D perhaps matches TRBD1 (5 bases). This CDR3 spans 16 amino acids. The ends were cut back, 4 bases at V and 0 bases at J, with 15 bases in the middle. In germline, CDR1 is SGHTA, CDR2 FQGNSA. The CDR3 nucleotides read TGTGCCAGCAGCTCTAAAAGGACAAGCTTGAACACTGAAGCTTTCTTT. Protein sequence: CASSSKRTSLNTEAFF.